This T cell receptor (beta chain) stems from a study of radiotherapy plus CTLA-4 blockade in lung cancer. Study summary: Objective response rate was about 20%; disease control rate, about 31%. General study results and limits: Tumor-origin TCR clones grew in blood after radiotherapy plus ipilimumab. With interferon-beta, early dynamics of blood T cell clones were reported to best predict response.

There are a few counts of this clone. Its antigen is not known. Profiling relied on immunoSEQ multiplex PCR, and the TCRdb table lists in-frame clones only, not all of them. The table records 80,000 or so clones, under 80% of them present only once. The V gene's germline CDR1 is MGHRA and CDR2 YSYEKL. Trimming removed 0 bases at V and 1 base at J, with 9 bases between. This CDR3 comprises 15 residues. This rearrangement joins TRBV4-1 to TRBJ1-2, with D uncertain. The sequence was obtained from a human donor with non-small cell lung cancer who had a partial response to radiotherapy plus ipilimumab. Some clones in this sample may be carry-over from other donors' samples. Here the sequenced sample was peripheral blood, taken from a patient treated with radiotherapy plus ipilimumab. CDR3 amino acids: CASSQDTRINYGYTF. For the CDR3, the DNA is TGCGCCAGCAGCCAAGATACGAGAATTAACTATGGCTACACCTTC.